The 27 T cell receptor beta chains given below trace back to one sample, sequenced in a study of blood T cells in healthy people across ages. Together with a sample-barcoded 5' primer, a J-beta primer mix was included in a second PCR lasting about 7 to 11 cycles. In TCRdb, the 5' RACE reads were re-called with MiXCR into one record per CDR3 protein. The sample shows about 1,500,000 distinct CDR3 sequences, roughly 40% of them seen only once. Material for sequencing was blood. The receptors derive from a woman aged 18 to 35 in good health.

V is TRBV7-3 and J is TRBJ1-5; TRBD1 might be the D (6 bases). Germline assignment: CDR1 SGHTA and CDR2 FQGTGA. This CDR3 contains 18 residues. Trimming pared 4 bases from V and 2 bases from J, leaving 21 bases between. In DNA form, the CDR3 reads TGTGCCAGCAGCTGCCACGGGACACCCGAAGATGGCAATCAGCCCCAGCATTTT. Amino acids: CASSCHGTPEDGNQPQHF.

As concerns this clonotype: Sequence at one end of the junction differs from germline and may be a read error. The V and J genes are TRBV29-1 and TRBJ2-1, with TRBD2 matching over 12 bases. CDR1 SQVTM and CDR2 ANQGSEA come from the germline V gene. This CDR3 is built from 15 residues. CDR3 region: CSVEERTSGTETQFF. The DNA for the CDR3 is TGCAGCGTCGAAGAGAGGACTAGCGGGACGGAGACCCAGTTCTTC.

The chain employs TRBV10-3 and TRBJ2-7; 9 bases align to TRBD1. This CDR3 is 15 amino acids long. Germline V lookup: CDR1 ENHRY, CDR2 SYGVKD. V lost 4 bases to trimming and J lost 3 bases; unmatched junction nucleotides: 7. CDR3 nucleotide sequence: TGTGCCATCAGTGGACAGGGGGGGAAGAACTACGAGCAGTACTTC. Its protein product is CAISGQGGKNYEQYF.

There are a few counts of this clonotype. V usage is TRBV14 and J usage is TRBJ2-7; 7 nucleotides agree with TRBD1. With V trimmed by 1 base and J by 6 bases, 6 bases remained unmatched. The CDR3 is made up of 14 amino acids. CDR1 SGHDN and CDR2 FVKESK come from the germline V gene. CDR3 bases: TGTGCCAGCAGCCAAGTGGACAGGTTCGGCGAGCAGTACTTC. It codes for CASSQVDRFGEQYF.

This chain uses TRBV11-2 with TRBJ1-6; no reliable D call. CDR3 size: 15 residues. From germline, CDR1 is SGHAT and CDR2 FQNNGV. Trimming removed 4 bases from V and 4 bases from J, with 11 bases in between. The CDR3 region is CASSSGRIYNSPLHF. The DNA of the CDR3 is TGTGCCAGCAGCTCGGGCAGAATTTATAATTCACCCCTCCACTTT.

This clonotype was seen a few times. The chain links TRBV27 to TRBJ1-1; D ambiguous. V dropped 4 bases and J dropped 4 bases, with 10 bases sitting between them. This CDR3 has 13 amino acids. Germline V lookup: CDR1 MNHEY, CDR2 SMNVEV (reference sequence). CDR3 sequence (DNA): TGTGCCAGCAGTTGGGTATCTTCCACTGAAGCTTTCTTT. It encodes CASSWVSSTEAFF.

There are a few counts of this clonotype. V gene TRBV20-1 combines with J gene TRBJ2-3, with 8 bases fitting TRBD2. Germline CDR1 and CDR2: DFQATT and SNEGSKA (reference sequence). The V segment lost 5 bases and the J segment 1 base; nucleotides outside the gene matches: 8. The CDR3 totals 15 residues. The CDR3 DNA sequence: TGCAGTGCTCCCCTCGGCGGGGGGCGCACAGATACGCAGTATTTT. It is translated as CSAPLGGGRTDTQYF.

This clonotype was seen a single time. Since a much larger clone is just one base distant, this may be a read error. The chain employs TRBV7-9 and TRBJ2-5; the D gene is possibly TRBD2 (5 bases). V was trimmed by 5 bases and J by 0 bases, leaving 16 bases between them. Germline CDR1 SEHNR, CDR2 FQNEAQ (reference sequence). The CDR3 has 16 residues. CDR3 amino acids: CASSLSSRTHQETQYF. The CDR3, as DNA: TGTGCCAGCAGCCTGTCATCCAGGACTCACCAAGAGACCCAGTACTTC.

This clonotype turned up a few times. This sequence joins TRBV10-3 and TRBJ2-1, with D possibly being TRBD2 (6 bases). There are 14 residues in the CDR3. V was trimmed by 10 bases and J by 9 bases, leaving 22 bases between them. Germline CDR1 reads ENHRY; CDR2 reads SYGVKD. For the CDR3, the DNA is TGTGCCACACGGGCAGAGACTAGAGGTACTGAGCAGTTCTTC. Protein: CATRAETRGTEQFF.

Turning to this clonotype: A junction boundary mismatches the germline segment, possibly from a read error. The chain links TRBV12-3 or TRBV12-4 to TRBJ2-6; D is ambiguous. This CDR3 has 17 amino acids. In nucleotides, the CDR3 is TGTCCCAGCAGTTTGCGGATACTAACGGCCGGGGCCAACGTCCTGACTTTC. This encodes CPSSLRILTAGANVLTF.

A few counts support this clonotype. The chain has TRBV29-1 and TRBJ2-7; TRBD1 matches 8 bases. Germline V gives CDR1 SQVTM, CDR2 ANQGSEA. The CDR3 consists of 14 residues. V gave up 6 bases and J gave up 2 bases; unmatched junction bases: 9. CDR3 region: CSVVTGVRAYEQYF. In nucleotides, the CDR3 is TGCAGCGTCGTGACAGGGGTTCGGGCCTACGAGCAGTACTTC.

CDR3 in DNA: TGTGCCAGCACCCACACGACTAGCGGGATGACGGTTCAGTACTTC. Protein: CASTHTTSGMTVQYF. V usage is TRBV12-3 or TRBV12-4 and J usage is TRBJ2-7; 11 nucleotides align to TRBD2. The CDR3 spans 15 residues. Trimming at V came to 7 bases and at J to 10 bases, leaving 15 bases not matched to a gene.

The V and J genes are TRBV12-3 or TRBV12-4 and TRBJ2-1; D may match TRBD1 or TRBD2 (5 bases each). This CDR3 has 12 amino acids. Trimming took off 5 bases at V and 15 bases at J, with 17 bases between the two ends. Written as DNA, the CDR3 is TGTGCCAGCAGTACCCCTCGGGGCTTCGCGTTCTTC. Protein: CASSTPRGFAFF.

The rearrangement joins TRBV10-3 to TRBJ2-5, with TRBD2 matching over 10 bases. This CDR3 contains 17 residues. Germline CDR1 is ENHRY and CDR2 is SYGVKD. The V and J ends lost 4 bases and 0 bases, in that order; junction bases with no gene match: 8. The CDR3 nucleotides read TGTGCCATCAGTGTTGTCCAGCGGGGGGGAAACCAAGAGACCCAGTACTTC. Translation gives CAISVVQRGGNQETQYF.

The chain links TRBV20-1 to TRBJ2-2; D is unclear. Germline CDR1 and CDR2: DFQATT and SNEGSKA (reference sequence). The V end was cut by 2 bases, the J end by 6 bases, with 10 bases between. There are 13 residues in the CDR3. This CDR3 reads CSARQAGAGELFF. The CDR3, as DNA: TGCAGTGCTAGACAGGCCGGAGCCGGGGAGCTGTTTTTT.

This clonotype was counted a few times. CDR3 protein: CASSPPATLHNEQFF. CDR3 sequence (DNA): TGTGCCAGCAGCCCTCCTGCAACTCTTCACAATGAGCAGTTCTTC. The chain combines TRBV14 with TRBJ2-1; D uncertain. V lost 4 bases and J lost 5, with 15 bases in between. CDR1 and CDR2 from the germline V gene are SGHDN and FVKESK. The length of the CDR3 is 15 residues.

The genes are TRBV4-1 and TRBJ1-4, with D perhaps matching TRBD1 (6 bases). Trimming took 8 bases from V and 8 from J, leaving 9 bases between them. Germline V gene data show CDR1 as MGHRA and CDR2 as YSYEKL. CDR3 size: 11 residues. The chain's CDR3 is CASGTSEKLFF. The DNA for the CDR3 is TGCGCCAGCGGGACATCGGAAAAACTGTTTTTT.

V is TRBV10-2 and J is TRBJ2-5; no firm D call. The CDR3 has 13 residues. Between the trimmed V and J ends, which lost 0 bases and 4 bases, there was a span of 6 bases. CDR1 is WSHSY and CDR2 is SAAADI in the germline V gene. CDR3 sequence: CASSESPRETQYF. As DNA, the CDR3 is TGCGCCAGCAGTGAGTCTCCCCGAGAGACCCAGTACTTC.

This clonotype was counted ten times or more. The gene calls are TRBV9 and TRBJ2-1; 10 bases align to TRBD1. The CDR3 is 14 amino acids. Trimming at V came to 4 bases and at J to 7 bases, leaving 5 bases not matched to a gene. CDR1 is SGDLS and CDR2 is YYNGEE in the germline V gene. In nucleotides, the CDR3 is TGTGCCAGCAGCCTTCTGGGACAGGGGAATGAGCAGTTCTTC. This translates into CASSLLGQGNEQFF.

The gene calls are TRBV9 and TRBJ2-5; 7 positions agree with TRBD1. Trimming removed 4 bases from V and 2 bases from J; junction bases left unmatched: 14. Germline V CDR1 and CDR2: SGDLS, YYNGEE. The CDR3 contains 17 residues. The CDR3: CASSSRGGAKLQETQYF. The CDR3 DNA reads TGTGCCAGCAGCTCAAGAGGGGGCGCGAAGTTGCAAGAGACCCAGTACTTC.

The J gene is TRBJ2-2, the V gene TRBV7-2; 9 nucleotides align to TRBD2. Trimming removed 6 bases from V and 5 bases from J; junction bases left unmatched: 7. The CDR3 length is 15 residues. Germline CDR1 and CDR2: SGHTA and FQGNSA. The DNA of the CDR3 is TGTGCCAGCAGACGTAGCGGGAGCGGGACCGGGGAGCTGTTTTTT. The encoded protein is CASRRSGSGTGELFF.

The rearrangement joins TRBV5-4 to TRBJ2-1; 11 bases match TRBD2. This CDR3 spans 16 amino acids. Per the germline V gene, CDR1 is SGHNT and CDR2 is YYREEE (reference sequence). The V segment lost 4 bases and the J segment 5 bases; nucleotides outside the gene matches: 8. In DNA, the CDR3 is TGTGCCAGCAGCCCCTCGGTAGCGGGAGGGAACAATGAGCAGTTCTTC. This gives the protein CASSPSVAGGNNEQFF.

The chain carries TRBV29-1 and TRBJ2-3, with 16 bases fitting TRBD2. This CDR3 comprises 17 residues. V was clipped by 5 bases and J by 1 base; unmatched bases: 6. Germline V gives CDR1 SQVTM, CDR2 ANQGSEA. CDR3 residues: CSVSGLAGGPGTDTQYF. CDR3 sequence (DNA): TGCAGCGTTTCGGGACTAGCGGGAGGGCCCGGCACAGATACGCAGTATTTT.

The CDR3 protein is CASSLSVSGSYEQYF. The CDR3 DNA is TGCGCCAGCAGCTTGTCGGTTAGCGGGAGTTACGAGCAGTACTTC. V and J are TRBV5-1 and TRBJ2-5, with 9 bases lining up with TRBD2. The tail of the sequence fits TRBJ2-7 better, so the J call may be wrong. This CDR3 region has 15 residues. CDR1 is SGHRS, CDR2 YFSETQ, per germline.

This clonotype was picked up one time. The chain combines TRBV20-1 with TRBJ2-7; a weak D match, TRBD2 (7 bases). The germline V and J ends were trimmed by 6 bases and 1 base, with 16 bases remaining between them. The CDR3 has 14 amino acids. Germline CDR1 is DFQATT and CDR2 is SNEGSKA (reference sequence). CDR3 residues: CSAPNAGASYEQYF. The CDR3 DNA follows: TGCAGTGCCCCCAACGCGGGGGCGTCCTACGAGCAGTACTTC.

This clonotype was seen only a few times. The gene calls are TRBV6-6 and TRBJ2-7, with 11 bases matching TRBD2. Per the germline V gene, CDR1 is MNHNY and CDR2 is SVGAGI (reference sequence). The CDR3 is 16 residues long. The junction had 5 bases not matched to a gene; V was cut back by 2 bases and J by 2 bases. CDR3 nucleotides: TGTGCCAGCAGTTACGAGACTAGCGGGACGCCCTACGAGCAGTACTTC. Translated: CASSYETSGTPYEQYF.

The table lists this clonotype with a few counts. V usage is TRBV6-5 and J usage is TRBJ2-1, with TRBD1 matching 7 bases. The CDR3 runs 16 residues. Looked up from germline, CDR1 is MNHEY and CDR2 is SVGAGI. V shed 9 bases, J shed 2 bases, and the junction held 13 bases outside the gene matches. The CDR3 is CASTGGWQGAYNEQFF. The CDR3 DNA reads as TGTGCCAGTACCGGAGGTTGGCAGGGGGCCTACAATGAGCAGTTCTTC.